This T cell receptor beta chain stems from a study of CD8 T cells in Susac syndrome. TEMRA cells were enriched by FACS, and CD4+ and CD8+ T cells were negatively isolated. Germline assignment: CDR1 MNHNY and CDR2 SVGAGI (reference sequence). V was clipped by 6 bases and J by 6 bases; unmatched bases: 7. This CDR3 has 15 residues. After extraction with the RNeasy kit, roughly 0.45 to 1 ug of the RNA was reverse transcribed using random hexamers. Amplification of TCR beta CDR3 by immunoSEQ multiplex PCR spanned 54 Vbeta and 13 Jbeta. TCRdb recomputed calls from the immunoSEQ multiplex PCR reads with MiXCR, one row per CDR3 protein. The sample contains roughly 200,000 distinct CDR3 sequences, roughly 90% of which appear only once.

Sequenced input: CD4+ T cells from PBMCs. The V and J genes are TRBV6-6 and TRBJ2-1, with 11 bases fitting TRBD2. The clonotype was recovered from a human donor with Susac syndrome. CDR3 in DNA: TGTGCCAGCAGCTTCGGGACTAGCGGCCGCAATGAGCAGTTCTTC. It translates to CASSFGTSGRNEQFF.